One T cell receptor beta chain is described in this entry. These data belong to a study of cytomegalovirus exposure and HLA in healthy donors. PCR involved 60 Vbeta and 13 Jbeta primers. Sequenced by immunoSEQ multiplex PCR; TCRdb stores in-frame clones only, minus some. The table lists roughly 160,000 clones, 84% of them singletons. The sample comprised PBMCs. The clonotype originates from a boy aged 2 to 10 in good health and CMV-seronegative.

This CDR3 reads CASSDSGSSTDTQYF. The CDR3 DNA sequence: TGTGCCAGCAGCGATAGCGGCTCTAGCACAGATACGCAGTATTTT. The chain is built from TRBV9 and TRBJ2-3, with a weak D call TRBD2 (6 bases). V gave up 3 bases and J gave up 0 bases, with 11 bases separating them. The CDR3 has 15 residues. CDR1 SGDLS and CDR2 YYNGEE come from the germline V gene.